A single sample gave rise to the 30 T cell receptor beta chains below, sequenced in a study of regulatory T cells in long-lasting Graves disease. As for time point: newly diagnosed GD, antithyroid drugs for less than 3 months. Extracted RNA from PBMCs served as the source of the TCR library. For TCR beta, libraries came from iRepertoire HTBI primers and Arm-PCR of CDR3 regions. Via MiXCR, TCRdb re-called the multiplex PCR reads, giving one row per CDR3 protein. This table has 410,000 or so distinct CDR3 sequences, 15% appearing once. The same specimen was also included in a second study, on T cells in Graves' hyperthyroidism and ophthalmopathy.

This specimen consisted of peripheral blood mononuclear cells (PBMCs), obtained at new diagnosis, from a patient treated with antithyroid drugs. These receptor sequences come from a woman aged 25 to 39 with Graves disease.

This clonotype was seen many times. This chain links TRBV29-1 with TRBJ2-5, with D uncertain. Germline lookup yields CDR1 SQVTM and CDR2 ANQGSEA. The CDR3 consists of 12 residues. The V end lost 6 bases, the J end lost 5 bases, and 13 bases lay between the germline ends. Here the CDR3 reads CSVVRLGETQYF. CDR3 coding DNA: TGCAGCGTCGTCCGACTTGGGGAGACCCAGTACTTC.

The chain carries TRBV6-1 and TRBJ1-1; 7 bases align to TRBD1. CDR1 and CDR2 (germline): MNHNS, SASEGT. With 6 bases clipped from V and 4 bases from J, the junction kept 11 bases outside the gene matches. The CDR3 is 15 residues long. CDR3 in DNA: TGTGCCAGCAGAGGACAAACAGGGGTGGGCACTGAAGCTTTCTTT. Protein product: CASRGQTGVGTEAFF.

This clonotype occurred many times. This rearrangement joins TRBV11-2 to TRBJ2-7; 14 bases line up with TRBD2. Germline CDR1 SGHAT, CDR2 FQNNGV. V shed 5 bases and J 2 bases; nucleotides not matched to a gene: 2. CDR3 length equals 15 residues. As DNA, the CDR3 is TGTGCCAGCAGCCAGACTAGCGGGAGGGCCTACGAGCAGTACTTC. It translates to CASSQTSGRAYEQYF.

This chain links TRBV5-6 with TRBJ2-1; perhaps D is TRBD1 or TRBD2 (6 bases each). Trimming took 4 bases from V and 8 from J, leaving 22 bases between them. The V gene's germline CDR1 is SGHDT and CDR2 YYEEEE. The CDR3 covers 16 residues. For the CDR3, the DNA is TGTGCCAGCAGCCCCCCGGGGGCGGCGGTTGTCTATGAGCAGTTCTTC. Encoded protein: CASSPPGAAVVYEQFF.

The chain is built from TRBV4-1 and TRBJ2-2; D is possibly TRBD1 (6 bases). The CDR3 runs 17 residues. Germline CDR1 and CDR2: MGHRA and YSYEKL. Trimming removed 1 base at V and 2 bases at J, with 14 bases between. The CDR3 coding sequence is TGCGCCAGCAGCCAAGGGACAGCTTCACACAACACCGGGGAGCTGTTTTTT. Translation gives CASSQGTASHNTGELFF.

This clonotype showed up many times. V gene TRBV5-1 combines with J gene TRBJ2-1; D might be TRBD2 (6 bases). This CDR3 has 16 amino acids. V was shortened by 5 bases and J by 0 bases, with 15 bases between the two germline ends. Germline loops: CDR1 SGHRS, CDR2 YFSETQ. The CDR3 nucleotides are TGCGCCAGCAGACGGGACTCGACAAGCTCCTACAATGAGCAGTTCTTC. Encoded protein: CASRRDSTSSYNEQFF.

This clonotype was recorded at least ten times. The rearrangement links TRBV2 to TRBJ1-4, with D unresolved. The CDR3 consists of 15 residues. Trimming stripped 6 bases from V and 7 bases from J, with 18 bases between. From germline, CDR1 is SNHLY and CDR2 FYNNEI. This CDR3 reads CASRNGMVLGEKLFF. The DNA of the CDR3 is TGTGCCAGCAGAAACGGCATGGTCTTGGGTGAAAAACTGTTTTTT.

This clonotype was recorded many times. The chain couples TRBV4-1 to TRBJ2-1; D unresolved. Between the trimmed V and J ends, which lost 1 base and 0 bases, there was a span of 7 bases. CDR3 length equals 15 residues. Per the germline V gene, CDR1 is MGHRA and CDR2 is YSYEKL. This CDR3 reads CASSQGHSSYNEQFF. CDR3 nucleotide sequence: TGCGCCAGCAGCCAAGGCCATAGCTCCTACAATGAGCAGTTCTTC.

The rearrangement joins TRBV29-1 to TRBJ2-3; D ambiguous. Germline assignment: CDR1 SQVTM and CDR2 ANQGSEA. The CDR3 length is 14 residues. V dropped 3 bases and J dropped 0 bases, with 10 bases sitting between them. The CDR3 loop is CSVDGELSTDTQYF. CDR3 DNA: TGCAGCGTTGATGGGGAATTAAGCACAGATACGCAGTATTTT.

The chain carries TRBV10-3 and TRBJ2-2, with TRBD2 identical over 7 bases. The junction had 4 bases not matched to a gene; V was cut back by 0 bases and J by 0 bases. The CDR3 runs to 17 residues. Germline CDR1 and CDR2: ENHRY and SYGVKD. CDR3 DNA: TGTGCCATCAGTGAGTCGGGCACTAGCGCGAACACCGGGGAGCTGTTTTTT. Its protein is CAISESGTSANTGELFF.

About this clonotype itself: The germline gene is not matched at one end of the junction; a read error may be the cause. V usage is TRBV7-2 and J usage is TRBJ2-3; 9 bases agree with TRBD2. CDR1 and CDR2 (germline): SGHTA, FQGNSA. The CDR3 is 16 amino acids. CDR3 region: CASSLGTSVSTDMQYF. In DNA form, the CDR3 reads TGTGCCAGCAGCTTAGGGACTAGCGTGTCCACAGATATGCAGTATTTT. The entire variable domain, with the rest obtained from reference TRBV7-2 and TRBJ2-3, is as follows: GAGVSQSPSNKVTEKGKDVELRCDPISGHTALYWYRQSLGQGLEFLIYFQGNSAPDKSGLPSDRFSAERTGGSVSTLTIQRTQQEDSAVYLCASSLGTSVSTDMQYFGPGTRLTVL.

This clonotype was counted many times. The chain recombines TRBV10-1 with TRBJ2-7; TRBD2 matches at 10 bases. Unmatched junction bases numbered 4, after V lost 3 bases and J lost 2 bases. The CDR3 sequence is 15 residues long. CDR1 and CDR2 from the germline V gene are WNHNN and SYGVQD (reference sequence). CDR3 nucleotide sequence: TGCGCCAGCAGTGATTTTACTAGCGGGGCCTACGAGCAGTACTTC. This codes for CASSDFTSGAYEQYF.

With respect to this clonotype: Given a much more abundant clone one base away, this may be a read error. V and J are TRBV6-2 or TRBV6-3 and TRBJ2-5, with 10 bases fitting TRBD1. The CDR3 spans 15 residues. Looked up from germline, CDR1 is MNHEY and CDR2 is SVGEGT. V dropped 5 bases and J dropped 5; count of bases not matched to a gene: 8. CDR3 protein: CASSAPTGGWETQYF. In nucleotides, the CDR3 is TGTGCCAGCAGTGCCCCGACAGGGGGCTGGGAGACCCAGTACTTC.

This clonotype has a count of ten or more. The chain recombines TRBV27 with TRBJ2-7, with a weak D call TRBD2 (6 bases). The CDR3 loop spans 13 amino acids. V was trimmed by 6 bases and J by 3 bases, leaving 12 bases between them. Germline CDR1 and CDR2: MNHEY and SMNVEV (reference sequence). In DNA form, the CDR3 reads TGTGCCAGCAGCGCCGGGAGAAGCTACGAGCAGTACTTC. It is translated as CASSAGRSYEQYF.

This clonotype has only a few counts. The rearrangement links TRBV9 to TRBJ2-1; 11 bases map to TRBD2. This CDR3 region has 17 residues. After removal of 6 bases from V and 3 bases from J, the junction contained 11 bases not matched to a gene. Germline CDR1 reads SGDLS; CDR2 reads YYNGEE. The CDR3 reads CASNPLAGGGSYNEQFF. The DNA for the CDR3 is TGTGCCAGCAACCCTCTAGCGGGAGGCGGCAGCTACAATGAGCAGTTCTTC. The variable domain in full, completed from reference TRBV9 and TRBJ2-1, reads DSGVTQTPKHLITATGQRVTLRCSPRSGDLSVYWYQQSLDQGLQFLIQYYNGEERAKGNILERFSAQQFPDLHSELNLSSLELGDSALYFCASNPLAGGGSYNEQFFGPGTRLTVL.

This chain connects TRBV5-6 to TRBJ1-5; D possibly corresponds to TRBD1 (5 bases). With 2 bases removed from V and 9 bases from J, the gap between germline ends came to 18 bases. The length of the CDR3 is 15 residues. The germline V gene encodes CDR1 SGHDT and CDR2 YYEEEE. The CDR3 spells CASSFGGRGDRPQHF. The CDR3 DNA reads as TGTGCCAGCAGCTTTGGGGGGAGAGGTGATCGGCCCCAGCATTTT.

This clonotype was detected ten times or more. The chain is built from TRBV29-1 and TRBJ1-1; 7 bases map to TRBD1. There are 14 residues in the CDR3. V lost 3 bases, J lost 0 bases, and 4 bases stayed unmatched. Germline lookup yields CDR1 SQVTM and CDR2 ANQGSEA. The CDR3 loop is CSVDRGPMNTEAFF. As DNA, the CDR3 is TGCAGCGTTGATAGGGGGCCGATGAACACTGAAGCTTTCTTT.

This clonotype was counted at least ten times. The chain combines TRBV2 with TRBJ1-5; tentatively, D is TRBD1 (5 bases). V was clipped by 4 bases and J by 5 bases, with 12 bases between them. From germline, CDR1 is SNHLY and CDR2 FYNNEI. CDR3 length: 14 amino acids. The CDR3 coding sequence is TGTGCCAGCAGTGGCTCGGGGGGAGATCAGCCCCAGCATTTT. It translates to CASSGSGGDQPQHF.

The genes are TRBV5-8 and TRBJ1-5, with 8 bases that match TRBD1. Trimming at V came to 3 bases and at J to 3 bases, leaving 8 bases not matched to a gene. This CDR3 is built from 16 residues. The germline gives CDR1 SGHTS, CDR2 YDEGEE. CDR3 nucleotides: TGTGCCAGCAGCTCTCGGACAGGGCCCATCAATCAGCCCCAGCATTTT. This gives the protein CASSSRTGPINQPQHF.

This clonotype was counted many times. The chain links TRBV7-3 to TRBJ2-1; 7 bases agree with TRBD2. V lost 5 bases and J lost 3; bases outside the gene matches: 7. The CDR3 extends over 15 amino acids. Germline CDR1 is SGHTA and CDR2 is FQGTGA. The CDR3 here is CASSHMGGSYNEQFF. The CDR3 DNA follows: TGTGCCAGCAGCCATATGGGCGGGAGCTACAATGAGCAGTTCTTC.

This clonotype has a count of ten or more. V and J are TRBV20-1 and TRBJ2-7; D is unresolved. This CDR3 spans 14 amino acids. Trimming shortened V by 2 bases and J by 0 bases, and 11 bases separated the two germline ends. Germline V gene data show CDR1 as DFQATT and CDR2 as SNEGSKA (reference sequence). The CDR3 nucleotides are TGCAGTGCTAGATCCATGTGGAGCTCCTACGAGCAGTACTTC. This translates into CSARSMWSSYEQYF.

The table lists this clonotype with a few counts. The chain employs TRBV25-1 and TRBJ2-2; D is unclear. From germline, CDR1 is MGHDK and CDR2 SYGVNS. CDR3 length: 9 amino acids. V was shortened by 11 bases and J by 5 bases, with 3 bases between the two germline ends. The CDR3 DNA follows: TGTGCCCGGACCGGGGAGCTGTTTTTT. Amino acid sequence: CARTGELFF.

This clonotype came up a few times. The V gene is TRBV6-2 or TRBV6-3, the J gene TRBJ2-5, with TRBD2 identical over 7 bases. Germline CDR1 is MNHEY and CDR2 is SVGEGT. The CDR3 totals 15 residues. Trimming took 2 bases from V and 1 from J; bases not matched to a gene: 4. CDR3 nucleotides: TGTGCCAGCAGTTACAGGGTAGCGGGCCAAGAGACCCAGTACTTC. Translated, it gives CASSYRVAGQETQYF.

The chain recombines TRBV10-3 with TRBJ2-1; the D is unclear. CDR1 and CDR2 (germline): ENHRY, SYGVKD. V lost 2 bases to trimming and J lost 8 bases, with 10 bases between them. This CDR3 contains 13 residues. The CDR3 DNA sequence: TGTGCCATCAGTGAGCTTGGAAGCGATGAGCAGTTCTTC. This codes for CAISELGSDEQFF.

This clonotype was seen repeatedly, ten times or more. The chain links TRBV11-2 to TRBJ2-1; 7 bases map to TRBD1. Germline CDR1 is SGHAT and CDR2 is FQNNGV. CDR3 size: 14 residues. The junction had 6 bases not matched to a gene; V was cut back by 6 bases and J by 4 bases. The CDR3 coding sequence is TGTGCCAGCAGATCAGAGGGGGCTTACAATGAGCAGTTCTTC. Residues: CASRSEGAYNEQFF.

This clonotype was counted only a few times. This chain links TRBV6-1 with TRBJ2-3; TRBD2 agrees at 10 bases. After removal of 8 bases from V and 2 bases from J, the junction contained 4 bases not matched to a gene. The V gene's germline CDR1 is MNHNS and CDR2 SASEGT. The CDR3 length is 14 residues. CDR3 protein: CASASGSSTDTQYF. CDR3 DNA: TGTGCCAGCGCTAGCGGGAGTTCCACAGATACGCAGTATTTT.

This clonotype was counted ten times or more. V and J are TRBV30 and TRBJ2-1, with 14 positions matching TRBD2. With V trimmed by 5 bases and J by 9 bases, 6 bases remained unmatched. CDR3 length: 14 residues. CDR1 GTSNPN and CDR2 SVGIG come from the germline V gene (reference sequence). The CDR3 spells CAWCRLAGGGEQFF. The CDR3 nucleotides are TGTGCCTGGTGTAGACTAGCGGGAGGGGGTGAGCAGTTCTTC.

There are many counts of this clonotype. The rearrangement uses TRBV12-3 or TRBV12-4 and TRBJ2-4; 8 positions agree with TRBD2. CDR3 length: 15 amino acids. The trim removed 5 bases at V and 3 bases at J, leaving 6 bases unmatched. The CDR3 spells CASSGRLANKNIQYF. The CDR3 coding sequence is TGTGCCAGCAGTGGGAGACTAGCGAACAAAAACATTCAGTACTTC.

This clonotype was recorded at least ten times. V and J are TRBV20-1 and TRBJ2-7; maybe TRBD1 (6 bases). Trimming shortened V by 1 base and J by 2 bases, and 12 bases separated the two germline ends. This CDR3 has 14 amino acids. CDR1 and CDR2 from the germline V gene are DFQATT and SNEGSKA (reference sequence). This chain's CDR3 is CSARAAGATYEQYF. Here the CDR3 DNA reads TGCAGTGCTAGAGCGGCAGGGGCCACCTACGAGCAGTACTTC.

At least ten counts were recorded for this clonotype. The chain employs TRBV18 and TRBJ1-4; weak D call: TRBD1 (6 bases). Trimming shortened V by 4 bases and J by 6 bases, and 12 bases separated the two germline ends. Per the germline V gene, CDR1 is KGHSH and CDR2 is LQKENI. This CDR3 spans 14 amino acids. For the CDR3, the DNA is TGTGCCAGCTCACTTACAGGGTGGGATGAAAAACTGTTTTTT. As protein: CASSLTGWDEKLFF.